A single T cell receptor beta chain is shown here with its context. Antigen specificity is unknown. This CDR3 contains 13 residues. Germline V lookup: CDR1 MNHNY, CDR2 SVGAGI (reference sequence). Trimming removed 7 bases from V and 7 bases from J, with 16 bases in between. Using immunoSEQ multiplex PCR, the repertoire was profiled, and TCRdb retains in-frame clones only, with some absent. The table has fewer than 90,000 clones, about nine tenths seen once. The entry originates in a study of T cell responses to AZD1222 COVID-19 vaccine. General observations from the study: AZD1222 recipients seropositive at baseline numbered only six or seven. Vaccine-associated CD4 TCRs ranged over spike, dominating at 160-218 and 743-854.

The V call is TRBV6-6, the J call TRBJ1-2; D remains unclear. The clonotype originates from an adult who received the AZD1222 COVID-19 vaccine. Sequencing used peripheral blood, obtained 28 days after the second AZD1222 dose. CDR3 protein: CASTPREGFGYTF. CDR3 nucleotide sequence: TGTGCCAGCACCCCAAGGGAGGGATTTGGCTACACCTTC.